What follows describes a single T cell receptor beta chain. Its antigen remains unidentified. Per TCR library, roughly 3,500 ng of total RNA was used. The template switching step added UMIs that contained a 6-nucleotide sample barcode. Reprocessing the 5' RACE reads, TCRdb reports a single entry for every CDR3 protein and omits DNA. In all, the sample yields over 110,000 distinct CDR3 sequences. CDR3 size: 14 residues. CDR1 and CDR2 (germline): DFQATT, SNEGSKA (reference sequence). These data are taken from a study of monozygotic twins with inflammatory bowel disease. Regarding the study as a whole: Since immunosuppressive treatments differed, patient repertoires may have gained added variability. Lower sharing of clonotypes with other individuals was seen in IBD patients than in healthy twins. This was most marked in patients showing signs of disease activity.

The gene calls are TRBV20-1 and TRBJ1-1. This clonotype originated in a human donor with ulcerative colitis or Crohn's disease, or a healthy co-twin of an affected twin (not recorded which). The sequenced sample consisted of blood. CDR3 protein: CSASPRTRRAEAFF.